The clone carrying this T cell receptor (beta chain) has a count of ten or more. The sample originates from a study of T cell repertoires in cytomegalovirus infection. CDR1 and CDR2 (germline): SEHNR, FQNEAQ (reference sequence). Unmatched junction bases numbered 10, after V lost 5 bases and J lost 4 bases. The CDR3 is 15 residues long. From the reads, TCRdb called clonotypes with MiXCR, one entry per CDR3 protein. The sample lists about 250,000 distinct CDR3 sequences; around 12% were seen once. This receptor was obtained from a human donor in good health (CMV status not recorded). Some clones in this sample may be carry-over from other donors' samples. Sample: PBMCs. V gene TRBV7-9 combines with J gene TRBJ1-2; 7 bases match TRBD1. CDR3 loop: CASSGRDSLIYGYTF. The CDR3 DNA sequence: TGTGCCAGCAGCGGGCGGGACAGCCTTATCTATGGCTACACCTTC. Full variable domain (rest looked up from reference TRBV7-9 and TRBJ1-2): DTGVSQNPRHKITKRGQNVTFRCDPISEHNRLYWYRQTLGQGPEFLTYFQNEAQLEKSRLLSDRFSAERPKGSFSTLEIQRTEQGDSAMYLCASSGRDSLIYGYTFGSGTRLTVV.